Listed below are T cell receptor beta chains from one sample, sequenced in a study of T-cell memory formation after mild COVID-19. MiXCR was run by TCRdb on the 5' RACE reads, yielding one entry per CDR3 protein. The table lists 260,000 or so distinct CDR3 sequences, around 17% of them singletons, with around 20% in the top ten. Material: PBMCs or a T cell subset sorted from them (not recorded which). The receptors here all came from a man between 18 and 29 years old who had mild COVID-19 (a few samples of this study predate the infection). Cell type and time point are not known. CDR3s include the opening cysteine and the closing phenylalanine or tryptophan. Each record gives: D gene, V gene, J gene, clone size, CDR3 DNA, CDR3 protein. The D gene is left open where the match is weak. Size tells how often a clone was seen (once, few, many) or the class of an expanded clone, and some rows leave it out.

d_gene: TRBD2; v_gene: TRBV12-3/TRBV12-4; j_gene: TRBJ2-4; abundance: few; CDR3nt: TGTGCCAGCAGTCTAGCGGATTCGAACATTCAGTACTTC; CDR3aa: CASSLADSNIQYF
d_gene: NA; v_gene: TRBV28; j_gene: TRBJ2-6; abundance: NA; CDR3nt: TGTGCCAGCAGATCCCCGACGGGCGCTGGGGCCAACGTCCTGACTTTC; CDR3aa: CASRSPTGAGANVLTF
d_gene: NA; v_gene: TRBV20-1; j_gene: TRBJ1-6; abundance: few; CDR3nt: TGCAGTGCTAGCCCGACCAATTCACCCCTCCACTTT; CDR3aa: CSASPTNSPLHF
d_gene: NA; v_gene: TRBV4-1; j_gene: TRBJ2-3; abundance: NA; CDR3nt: TGCGCCAGCAGCCAAGACAGGGTTAATTGGGATACGCAGTATTTT; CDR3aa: CASSQDRVNWDTQYF
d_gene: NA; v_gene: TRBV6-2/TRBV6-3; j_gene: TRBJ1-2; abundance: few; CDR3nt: TGTGCCAGCACCCGGACAGAAAGTGGCTACACCTTC; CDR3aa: CASTRTESGYTF
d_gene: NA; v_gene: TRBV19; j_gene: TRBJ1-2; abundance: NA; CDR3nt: TGTGCCAGTAGCACGACAGGCTTCGGCGCCTATGGCTACACCTTC; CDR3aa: CASSTTGFGAYGYTF
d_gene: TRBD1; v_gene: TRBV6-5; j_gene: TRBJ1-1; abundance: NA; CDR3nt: TGTGCCAGCAGACTGACAGGGGTCATGAACACTGAAGCTTTCTTT; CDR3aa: CASRLTGVMNTEAFF
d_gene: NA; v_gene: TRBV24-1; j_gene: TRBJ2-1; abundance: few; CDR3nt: TGTGCCACCAGTGATAGTTGGAATGAGCAGTTCTTC; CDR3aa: CATSDSWNEQFF
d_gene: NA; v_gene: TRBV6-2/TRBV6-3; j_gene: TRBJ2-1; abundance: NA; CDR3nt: TGTGCCAGCAGTTACGGGTATACTGCTGATCACTTC; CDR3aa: CASSYGYTADHF
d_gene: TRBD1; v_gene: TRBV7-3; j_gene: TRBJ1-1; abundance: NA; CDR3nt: TGTGCCAGCAGCCGACAGGGGACGAACACTGAAGCTTTCTTT; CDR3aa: CASSRQGTNTEAFF
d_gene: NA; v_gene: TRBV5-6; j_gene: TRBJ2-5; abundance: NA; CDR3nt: TGTGCCAGCAGCACCTACGGACCCCGGATTTTGTACCAAGAGACCCAGTACTTC; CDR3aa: CASSTYGPRILYQETQYF
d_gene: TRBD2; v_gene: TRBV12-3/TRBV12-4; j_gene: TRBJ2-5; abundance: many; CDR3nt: TGTGCCAGCAGCCTCGGGAGGGGGGAGACCCAGTACTTC; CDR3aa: CASSLGRGETQYF